This T cell receptor (beta chain) was recovered during a study of shared clonotypes between healthy human individuals. In germline, CDR1 is SNHLY, CDR2 FYNNEI. CDR3 length: 16 residues. V trimming: 1 base; J trimming: 6 bases; junction bases outside the gene matches: 6. TCRdb's table, derived via immunoSEQ multiplex PCR, lists solely in-frame clones and lacks some. Among fewer than 2.5 million clones, approximately 93% were seen once, and the ten largest hold 0.36%. This clonotype originated in a man between 18 and 29 years old in good health. Some clones in this sample may be carry-over from other donors' samples. The source material was naive CD4+ T cells from PBMCs. This sample's subset: CD45RA+ positively selected. The chain recombines TRBV2 with TRBJ2-1; TRBD2 agrees at 10 bases. The CDR3 region has the DNA TGTGCCAGCAGTGAAGGTAGCGGGAGGTCTGGCAATGAGCAGTTCTTC. Amino acids: CASSEGSGRSGNEQFF. Combining the CDR3 with reference TRBV2 and TRBJ2-1 gives the whole variable domain EPEVTQTPSHQVTQMGQEVILRCVPISNHLYFYWYRQILGQKVEFLVSFYNNEISEKSEIFDDQFSVERPDGSNFTLKIRSTKLEDSAMYFCASSEGSGRSGNEQFFGPGTRLTVL.